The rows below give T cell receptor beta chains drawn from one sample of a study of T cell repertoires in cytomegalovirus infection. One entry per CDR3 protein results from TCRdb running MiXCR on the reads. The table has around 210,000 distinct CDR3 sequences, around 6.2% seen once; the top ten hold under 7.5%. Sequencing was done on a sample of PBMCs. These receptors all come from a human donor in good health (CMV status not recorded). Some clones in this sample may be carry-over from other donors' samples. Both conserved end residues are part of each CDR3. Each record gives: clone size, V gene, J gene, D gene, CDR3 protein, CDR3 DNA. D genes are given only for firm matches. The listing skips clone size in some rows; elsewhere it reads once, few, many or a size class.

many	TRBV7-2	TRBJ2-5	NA	CASVLGGAQETQYF	TGTGCCAGCGTCTTGGGGGGCGCACAAGAGACCCAGTACTTC
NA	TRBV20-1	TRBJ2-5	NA	CSARDPGPSQETQYF	TGCAGTGCTAGAGATCCTGGGCCGTCCCAAGAGACCCAGTACTTC
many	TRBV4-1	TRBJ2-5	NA	CASSQDDGRGQETQYF	TGCGCCAGCAGCCAAGATGACGGCAGGGGCCAAGAGACCCAGTACTTC
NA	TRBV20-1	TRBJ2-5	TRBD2	CSARPSGGVETQYF	TGCAGTGCTAGACCTAGCGGGGGGGTAGAGACCCAGTACTTC
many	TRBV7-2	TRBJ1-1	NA	CASSTSIRFAEAFF	TGTGCCAGCAGCACCTCGATCCGTTTTGCGGAAGCTTTCTTT
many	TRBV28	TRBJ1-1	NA	CASSFTPSADTEAFF	TGTGCCAGCAGTTTTACGCCATCCGCGGACACTGAAGCTTTCTTT
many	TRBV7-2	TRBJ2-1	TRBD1	CASSLDGTGLDEQFF	TGTGCCAGCAGCTTAGATGGGACAGGGTTGGATGAGCAGTTCTTC
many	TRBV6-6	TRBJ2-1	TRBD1	CASRGPGQASDEQFF	TGTGCCAGCAGGGGCCCGGGACAGGCTTCTGATGAGCAGTTCTTC
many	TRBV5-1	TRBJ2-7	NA	CASSLDVSGAEQYF	TGCGCCAGCAGCTTGGACGTCTCAGGGGCCGAGCAGTACTTC
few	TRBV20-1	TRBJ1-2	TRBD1	CSAHGTGDHYTF	TGCAGTGCGCACGGGACAGGGGATCACTACACCTTC
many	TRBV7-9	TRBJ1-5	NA	CASSPLRQPQHF	TGTGCCAGCAGCCCCCTTCGGCAGCCCCAGCATTTT
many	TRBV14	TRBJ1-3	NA	CASSQGRDGNTIYF	TGTGCCAGCAGCCAAGGCCGAGACGGAAACACCATATATTTT
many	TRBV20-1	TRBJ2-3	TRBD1	CSARGQGPDTQYF	TGCAGTGCTAGGGGACAGGGTCCAGATACGCAGTATTTT
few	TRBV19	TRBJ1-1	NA	CASSIGATGRGTEAFF	TGTGCCAGTAGTATAGGTGCAACGGGACGGGGCACTGAAGCTTTCTTT
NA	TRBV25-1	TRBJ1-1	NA	CASSERHEAFF	TGTGCCAGCAGTGAGAGGCATGAAGCTTTCTTT
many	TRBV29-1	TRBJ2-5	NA	CSVEGHQETQYF	TGCAGCGTTGAAGGACACCAAGAGACCCAGTACTTC
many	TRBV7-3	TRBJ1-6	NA	CASSLKGARNSPLHF	TGTGCCAGCAGCTTAAAGGGAGCGAGAAATTCACCCCTCCACTTT
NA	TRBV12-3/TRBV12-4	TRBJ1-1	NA	CASSLRGFEAFF	TGTGCCAGCAGTTTACGGGGCTTTGAAGCTTTCTTT
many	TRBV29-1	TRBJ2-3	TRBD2	CSVGGGGDGTQYF	TGCAGCGTTGGGGGCGGGGGGGACGGCACGCAGTATTTT
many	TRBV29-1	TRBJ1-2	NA	CSVPSRSNGYTF	TGCAGCGTGCCCTCTCGCTCCAATGGCTACACCTTC
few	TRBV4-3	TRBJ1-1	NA	CASSQDTDSLNTEAFF	TGCGCCAGCAGCCAAGATACCGACAGCTTGAACACTGAAGCTTTCTTT
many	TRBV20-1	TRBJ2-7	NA	CSAGYLPYEQYF	TGCAGTGCTGGATACCTCCCCTACGAGCAGTACTTC